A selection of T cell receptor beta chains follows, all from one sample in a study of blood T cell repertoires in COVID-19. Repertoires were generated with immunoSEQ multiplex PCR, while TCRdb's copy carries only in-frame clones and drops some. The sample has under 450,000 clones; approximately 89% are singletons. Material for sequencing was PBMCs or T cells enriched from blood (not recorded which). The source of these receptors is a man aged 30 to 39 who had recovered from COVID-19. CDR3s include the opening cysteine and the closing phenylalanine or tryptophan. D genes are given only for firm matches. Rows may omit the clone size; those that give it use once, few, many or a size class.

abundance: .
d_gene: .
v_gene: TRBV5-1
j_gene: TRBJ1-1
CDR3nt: TGCGCCAGCAGCTTACCCGGGTCGAGCACTGAAGCTTTCTTT
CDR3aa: CASSLPGSSTEAFF

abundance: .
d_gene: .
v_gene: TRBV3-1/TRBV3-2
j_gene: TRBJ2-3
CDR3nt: TGTGCCAGCAGCCAAGATATATCAGATACGCAGTATTTT
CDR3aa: CASSQDISDTQYF

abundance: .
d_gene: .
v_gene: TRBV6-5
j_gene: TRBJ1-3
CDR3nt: TGTGCCAGCAGTTATCCTGCAGGGGTAGCTGGAAACACCATATATTTT
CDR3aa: CASSYPAGVAGNTIYF

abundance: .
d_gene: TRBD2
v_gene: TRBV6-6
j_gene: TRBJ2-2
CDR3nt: TGTGCCAGCAGCTGGGGACTAGCGGTGAACACCGGGGAGCTGTTTTTT
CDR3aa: CASSWGLAVNTGELFF

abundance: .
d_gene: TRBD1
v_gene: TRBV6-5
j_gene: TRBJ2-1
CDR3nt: TGTGCCAGCAGTTACTCGCCGGGACAGGGCTTCAATGAGCAGTTCTTC
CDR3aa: CASSYSPGQGFNEQFF

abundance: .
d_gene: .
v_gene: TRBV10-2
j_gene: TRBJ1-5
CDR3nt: TGCGCCAGCAGACGGGGGAGCAATCAGCCCCAGCATTTT
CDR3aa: CASRRGSNQPQHF

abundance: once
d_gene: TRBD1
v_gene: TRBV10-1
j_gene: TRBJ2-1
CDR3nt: TGCGCCTCGGGGGACAGGTACAATGAGCAGTTCTTC
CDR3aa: CASGDRYNEQFF

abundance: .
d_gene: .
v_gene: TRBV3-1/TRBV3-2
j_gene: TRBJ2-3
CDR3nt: TGTGCCAGCAGCCGGGCAGGGAAAAGCACAGATACGCAGTATTTT
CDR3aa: CASSRAGKSTDTQYF

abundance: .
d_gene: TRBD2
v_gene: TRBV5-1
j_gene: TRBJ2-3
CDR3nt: TGCGCCAGCAGCTTGGGCGGGGGGATAGCAGATACGCAGTATTTT
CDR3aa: CASSLGGGIADTQYF

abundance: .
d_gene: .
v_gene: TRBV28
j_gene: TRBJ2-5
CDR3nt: TGTGCCAGCAGTCTACAGGGTGTCCTGGAGACCCAGTACTTC
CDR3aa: CASSLQGVLETQYF

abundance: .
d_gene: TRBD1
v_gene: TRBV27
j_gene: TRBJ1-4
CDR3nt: TGTGCCAGCAGTTTATCGCGGACAGGGTCTAATGAAAAACTGTTTTTT
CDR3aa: CASSLSRTGSNEKLFF

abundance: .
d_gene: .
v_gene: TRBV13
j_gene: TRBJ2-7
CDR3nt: TGTGCCAGCAGCCGCGGTGGAGGAGGAACCTACGAGCAGTACTTC
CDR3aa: CASSRGGGGTYEQYF

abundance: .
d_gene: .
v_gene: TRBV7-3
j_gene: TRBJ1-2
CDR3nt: TGTGCCAGCAGCCCACAGGGTAACTATGGCTACACCTTC
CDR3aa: CASSPQGNYGYTF

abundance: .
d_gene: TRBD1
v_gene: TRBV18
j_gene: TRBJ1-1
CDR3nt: TGTGCCAGCTCCGACATACAGGGGGCCCTGGGAGAAGCTTTCTTT
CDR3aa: CASSDIQGALGEAFF

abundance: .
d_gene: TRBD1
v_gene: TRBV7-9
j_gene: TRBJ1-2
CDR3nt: TGTGCCACTTCTCCGGGACAGGGGGATGTCAAAGGTGGCTACACCTTC
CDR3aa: CATSPGQGDVKGGYTF

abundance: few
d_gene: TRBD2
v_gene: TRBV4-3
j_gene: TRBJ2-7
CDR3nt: TGCGCCAGCAGCCAAGGGGCGGGGGGGCGAGAGCAGTACTTC
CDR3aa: CASSQGAGGREQYF

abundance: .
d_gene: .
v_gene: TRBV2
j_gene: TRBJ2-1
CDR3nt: TGTGCCAGCAATCCAGGGATTCCAGGATACAATGAGCAGTTCTTC
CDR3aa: CASNPGIPGYNEQFF

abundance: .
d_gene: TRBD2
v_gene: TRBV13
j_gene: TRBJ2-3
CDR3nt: TGTGCCAGCAGCCAAGCCCGGGGGGAGGGTACAGATACGCAGTATTTT
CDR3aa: CASSQARGEGTDTQYF

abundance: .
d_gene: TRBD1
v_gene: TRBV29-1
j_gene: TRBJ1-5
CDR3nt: TGCAGCGTTATAGAGGCGGGACAGGGTGTTCAGCCCCAGCATTTT
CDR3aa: CSVIEAGQGVQPQHF

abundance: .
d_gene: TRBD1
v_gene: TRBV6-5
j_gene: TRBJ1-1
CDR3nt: TGTGCCAGCAGTTATAACCCCGGGACAGGCTCCGAAGCTTTCTTT
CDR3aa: CASSYNPGTGSEAFF

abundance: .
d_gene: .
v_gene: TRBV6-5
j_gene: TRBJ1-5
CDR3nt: TGTGCCAGCAGCCGTACAAATCAGCCCCAGCATTTT
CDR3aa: CASSRTNQPQHF

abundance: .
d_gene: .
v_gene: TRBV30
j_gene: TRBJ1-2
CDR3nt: TGTGCCTGGAATTTACAGGTGGGCTACACCTTC
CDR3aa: CAWNLQVGYTF